The clone carrying this T cell receptor beta chain showed up just once. The germline V gene has CDR1 LNHDA and CDR2 SQIVND (reference sequence). V gave up 5 bases and J gave up 6 bases, with 16 bases separating them. This CDR3 has 14 amino acids. This entry belongs to a study of blood T cell repertoires in COVID-19. TCRdb's copy holds only in-frame clones and misses some; the assay was immunoSEQ multiplex PCR. The sample carries roughly 79,000 clones, around 80% recorded once. The TCR comes from a man between 60 and 75 years old with active or convalescent COVID-19. This chain joins TRBV19 and TRBJ1-2, with D possibly TRBD1 on 5 matching bases. Sequenced: peripheral blood. In nucleotides, the CDR3 is TGTGCCAGTAGTTCTCGGGGGTTTGATCATGGCTACACCTTC. It yields the protein CASSSRGFDHGYTF.